Described below is a single T cell receptor beta chain sequence and its context. Method: immunoSEQ multiplex PCR; TCRdb's copy keeps in-frame clones and lacks some. The data hold just over 2,000,000 clones, with 95% observed a single time. These data are taken from a study of shared clonotypes between healthy human individuals. This receptor was identified in a man between 18 and 35 years old in good health. Specimen: naive CD4+ T cells sorted from blood. Subset noted: CD45RA+ positively selected.

DNA for the CDR3: TGTGCCAGCAGCTTAGACGGACAGGGTTACGAGCAGTACTTC. This encodes CASSLDGQGYEQYF. The chain combines TRBV7-2 with TRBJ2-7, with 8 bases identical to TRBD1. The CDR3 consists of 14 residues. V trimming: 1 base; J trimming: 4 bases; junction bases outside the gene matches: 3. The germline V gene has CDR1 SGHTA and CDR2 FQGNSA.